The sample holds many counts of the clone carrying this T cell receptor (beta chain). Its specificity is unknown. This entry belongs to a study of response to subunit inactivated influenza vaccine. One entry per CDR3 protein results from TCRdb running MiXCR on the RT-PCR reads. The repertoire has hundreds of thousands of distinct CDR3 sequences, 11% of them found once; the top ten carry approximately 12%. This CDR3 spans 15 amino acids. The V gene lost 0 bases and the J gene lost 0 bases, with 11 bases spanning the gap. CDR1 and CDR2 from the germline V gene are DFQATT and SNEGSKA (reference sequence). Study-wide points: Few additional T cells are recruited per seasonal influenza vaccination, authors suggested.

The rearrangement uses TRBV20-1 and TRBJ1-1; D perhaps matches TRBD1 (5 bases). The receptor comes from a man in his fifties who received an inactivated influenza vaccine. The input for sequencing was PBMCs from blood, taken roughly 48 days after vaccination. CDR3 in amino acids: CSAREPGRMNTEAFF. In DNA, the CDR3 is TGCAGTGCTAGAGAACCGGGACGGATGAACACTGAAGCTTTCTTT.